The entry below gives a single T cell receptor (beta chain) sequence along with its context. The antigen is undetermined. Lesional scalp punch biopsies and peripheral blood came from alopecia areata patients. The data were taken from a study of CD8+ T cells in alopecia areata. Study context: Treatment comprised oral tofacitinib, 5 to 10 mg twice daily, in treated patients. Study results and limitations: The study found higher clonality in lesional than normal scalp, especially in alopecia totalis/universalis. Possibly as an HLA-related effect, TCR sharing across patients appeared less clear than in mice.

CDR1 and CDR2 from the germline V gene are MNHEY and SMNVEV (reference sequence). V lost 6 bases to trimming and J lost 3 bases, with 12 bases between them. This CDR3 comprises 13 residues. Following RNA extraction, reverse transcription yielded cDNA that acted as the sequencing template. Assay: immunoSEQ multiplex PCR; the TCRdb copy retains only in-frame clones and omits some. The sample has a few hundred thousand clones, less than 80% seen once. The V call is TRBV27, the J call TRBJ2-7; D call uncertain. This TCR came from a human donor with alopecia areata. The sequencing here drew on CD4+ T cells sorted from blood, taken at week 0. CDR3 region: CASRNPDVYEQYF. CDR3 bases: TGTGCCAGCAGAAACCCGGACGTCTACGAGCAGTACTTC.